Listed below are T cell receptor beta chains from one sample, sequenced in a study of T cells in localized non-small cell lung cancer. The data were produced by immunoSEQ multiplex PCR, yet TCRdb's version contains in-frame clones alone and is incomplete. This sample has about 3,000 clones, with 25% to 30% found just once. Sequencing was performed on lung tumor tissue, taken before any cancer treatment. The source is a woman aged 35-75 years with stage III lung adenocarcinoma. Each CDR3 is given with its conserved first and last residue. Each record gives: V gene, clone size, J gene, D gene, CDR3 protein, CDR3 DNA. A D gene is named only where the DNA matches it firmly. Not all rows give a size; the values are once, few, many and, for expanded clones, a class.

TRBV6-8	.	TRBJ1-4	.	CASREIGPANEKLFF	TGTGCCAGCAGGGAGATTGGCCCCGCAAATGAAAAACTGTTTTTT
TRBV5-1	.	TRBJ2-1	.	CASSLEGIYNEQFF	TGCGCCAGCAGCTTGGAGGGTATTTACAATGAGCAGTTCTTC
TRBV18	.	TRBJ2-1	TRBD2	CASSPRGLAGGISSYNEQFF	TGTGCCAGCTCACCACGGGGACTAGCGGGAGGTATTAGCTCCTACAATGAGCAGTTCTTC
TRBV19	large	TRBJ2-1	.	CASSWRYNEQFF	TGTGCCAGTAGTTGGAGATACAATGAGCAGTTCTTC
TRBV18	.	TRBJ1-5	.	CASSPESGNQPQHF	TGTGCCAGCTCACCGGAGAGTGGCAATCAGCCCCAGCATTTT
TRBV28	.	TRBJ1-5	TRBD1	CASSSGTGINQPQHF	TGTGCCAGCAGCTCCGGGACAGGGATCAATCAGCCCCAGCATTTT
TRBV6-8	.	TRBJ2-7	.	CASRGTVTYEQYF	TGTGCCAGCAGAGGGACGGTGACCTACGAGCAGTACTTC
TRBV11-3	few	TRBJ2-2	.	CASRSGRQTGELFF	TGTGCCAGCAGATCCGGACGGCAAACCGGGGAGCTGTTTTTT
TRBV13	.	TRBJ1-3	.	CASSLEGGPNTIYF	TGTGCCAGCAGCTTAGAAGGGGGACCAAACACCATATATTTT
TRBV2	once	TRBJ2-3	TRBD2	CASRTSGDTQYF	TGTGCCAGCAGGACTAGCGGGGATACGCAGTATTTT
TRBV6-8	few	TRBJ2-7	TRBD1	CASSNTHRDRGSYEQYF	TGTGCCAGCAGCAATACCCACCGGGACAGGGGATCCTACGAGCAGTACTTC
TRBV11-3	medium-sized	TRBJ1-2	.	CASSLGGSRNYGYTF	TGTGCCAGCAGCTTAGGAGGCAGCCGTAACTATGGCTACACCTTC
TRBV6-8	few	TRBJ2-2	TRBD1	CASTPRGGTGGVGELFF	TGTGCCAGCACTCCCCGGGGAGGGACAGGGGGCGTTGGGGAGCTGTTTTTT
TRBV11-3	few	TRBJ2-3	TRBD2	CASSFPGGGTDTQYF	TGTGCCAGCAGCTTCCCCGGGGGGGGCACAGATACGCAGTATTTT
TRBV19	.	TRBJ2-5	.	CASSINSETQYF	TGTGCCAGTAGTATTAACTCGGAGACCCAGTACTTC
TRBV6-8	few	TRBJ1-2	TRBD1	CASSYLPGQVVGGYTF	TGTGCCAGCAGTTACCTCCCGGGACAGGTGGTAGGAGGCTACACCTTC
TRBV19	.	TRBJ2-4	.	CASSIGPNLAKNIQYF	TGTGCCAGTAGTATAGGCCCCAACCTAGCCAAAAACATTCAGTACTTC
TRBV23-1	.	TRBJ1-6	.	CASSQSRPENSPLHF	TGCGCCAGCAGTCAATCTCGGCCTGAGAATTCACCCCTCCACTTT
TRBV9	.	TRBJ2-3	TRBD2	CASSEGLAGVGDTQYF	TGTGCCAGCAGCGAGGGACTAGCGGGAGTGGGAGATACGCAGTATTTT